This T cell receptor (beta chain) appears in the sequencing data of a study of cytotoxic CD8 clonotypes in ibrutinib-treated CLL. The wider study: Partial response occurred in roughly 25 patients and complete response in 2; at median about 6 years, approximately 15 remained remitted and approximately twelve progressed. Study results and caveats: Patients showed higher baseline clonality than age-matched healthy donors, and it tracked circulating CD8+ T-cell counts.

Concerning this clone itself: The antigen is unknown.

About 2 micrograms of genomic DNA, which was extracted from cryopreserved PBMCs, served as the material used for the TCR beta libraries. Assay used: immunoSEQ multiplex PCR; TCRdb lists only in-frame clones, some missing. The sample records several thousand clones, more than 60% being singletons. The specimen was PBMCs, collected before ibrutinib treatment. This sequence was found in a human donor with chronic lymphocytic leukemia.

The CDR3: CAISETAIQGGRADTQYF. CDR3 DNA sequence: TGTGCCATCAGTGAGACGGCGATCCAAGGGGGGAGGGCAGATACGCAGTATTTT. The rearrangement links TRBV10-3 to TRBJ2-3; possibly TRBD2 for D (7 bases). V lost 2 bases and J 4 bases, leaving 22 bases between the germline ends. The CDR3 runs 18 residues. Germline CDR1 and CDR2: ENHRY and SYGVKD.